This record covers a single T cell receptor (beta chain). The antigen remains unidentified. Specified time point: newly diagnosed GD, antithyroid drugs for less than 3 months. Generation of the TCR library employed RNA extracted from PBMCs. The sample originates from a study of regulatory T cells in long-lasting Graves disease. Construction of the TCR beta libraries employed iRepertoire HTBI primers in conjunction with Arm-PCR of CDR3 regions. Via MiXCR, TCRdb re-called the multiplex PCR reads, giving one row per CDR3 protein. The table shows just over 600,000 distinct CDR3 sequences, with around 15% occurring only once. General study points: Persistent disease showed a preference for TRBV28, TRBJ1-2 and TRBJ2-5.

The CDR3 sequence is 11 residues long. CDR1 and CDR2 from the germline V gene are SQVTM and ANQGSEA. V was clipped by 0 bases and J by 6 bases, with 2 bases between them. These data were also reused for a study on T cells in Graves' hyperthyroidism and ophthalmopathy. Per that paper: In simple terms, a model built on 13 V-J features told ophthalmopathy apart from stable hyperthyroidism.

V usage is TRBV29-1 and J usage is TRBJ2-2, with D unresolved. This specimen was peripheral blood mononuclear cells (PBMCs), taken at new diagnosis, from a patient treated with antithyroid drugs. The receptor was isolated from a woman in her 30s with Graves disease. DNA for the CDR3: TGCAGCGTTGAAGAACCCGGGGAGCTGTTTTTT. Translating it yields CSVEEPGELFF.